Given below is one TCR beta chain in context. Its target is unknown. It was from around 20-30 mg of unsorted bulk tissue that RNA and DNA were co-extracted. The template, 450 to 650 ng total RNA, yielded TCR beta cDNA made with a constant-region primer. Employing slightly modified ARM-PCR, three nested multiplex PCR rounds were run, and these gave rise to the TCR beta libraries. Each of the first two PCR rounds ran approximately 11 cycles with TRBV1-TRBV30 forward and C-beta reverse primers. MiXCR was run by TCRdb on the multiplex PCR reads, yielding one entry per CDR3 protein. The sample has more than 95,000 distinct CDR3 sequences, 82% seen once; the top ten hold 15% to 25%. There are 15 residues in the CDR3. CDR1 is LGHDT and CDR2 is YNNKEL in the germline V gene (reference sequence). The V end was cut by 7 bases, the J end by 0 bases, with 14 bases between. The sample belongs to a study of tumor-infiltrating lymphocytes in primary liver carcinoma. Study background: Male and female patients aged 30 to 69 years made up the cohort. Roughly 3.65 to 8 million productive TCRbeta reads were obtained per sample, with similar numbers across tissue types.

Overall study findings and caveats: Merely some 7-24% of top clones spanned all five tumor regions.

This TCR was recovered from a middle-aged man with primary liver carcinoma and hepatitis B virus infection. The sample comprised liver tumor tissue from sampling region 3. As for subset: tumor region T3, left-lateral pole. The chain couples TRBV3-1 to TRBJ2-3, with D unclear. The CDR3 nucleotides are TGTGCCAGCAATCCCGATGGTTCTAGCACAGATACGCAGTATTTT. It is translated as CASNPDGSSTDTQYF.